Following are 9 T cell receptor beta chains from one sample sequenced in a study of blood T cell repertoires in COVID-19. Measured with immunoSEQ multiplex PCR; TCRdb has only the in-frame clones, and not every one. The table records roughly 170,000 clones, 87% of them present only once. Sequencing was carried out using peripheral blood. The receptors stem from a woman aged 65 to 85 with COVID-19, enrolled during active disease.

The chain recombines TRBV5-4 with TRBJ2-7; 8 bases map to TRBD1. V was pared by 0 bases and J by 4 bases, with 3 bases of the junction left unmatched. Per germline, CDR1 SGHNT and CDR2 YYREEE (reference sequence). The CDR3 is made up of 14 amino acids. The CDR3 DNA sequence: TGTGCCAGCAGCTTGGCGGACAGGGTTTACGAGCAGTACTTC. This encodes CASSLADRVYEQYF. The full variable domain, its missing parts supplied by reference TRBV5-4 and TRBJ2-7, is ETGVTQSPTHLIKTRGQQVTLRCSSQSGHNTVSWYQQALGQGPQFIFQYYREEENGRGNFPPRFSGLQFPNYSSELNVNALELDDSALYLCASSLADRVYEQYFGPGTRLTVT.

The rearrangement links TRBV30 to TRBJ1-6; no firm D call. Per the germline V gene, CDR1 is GTSNPN and CDR2 is SVGIG (reference sequence). V was clipped by 2 bases and J by 6 bases, with 8 bases between them. The CDR3 has 13 amino acids. CDR3 bases: TGTGCCTGGAGTATGGAGTTTAATTCACCCCTCCACTTT. The encoded protein is CAWSMEFNSPLHF.

This chain uses TRBV28 with TRBJ2-1; 7 nucleotides line up with TRBD1. This CDR3 is 12 amino acids long. V lost 7 bases to trimming and J lost 10 bases; unmatched junction nucleotides: 7. The germline V gene encodes CDR1 MDHEN and CDR2 SYDVKM. The DNA for the CDR3 is TGTGCCAGCACCCCTGACAGGGAGGAGCAGTTCTTC. Translating gives CASTPDREEQFF.

The CDR3 here is CASRLRTEAFF. The CDR3 nucleotides read TGTGCCAGCCGTTTGCGGACTGAAGCTTTCTTT. The chain carries TRBV11-2 and TRBJ1-1; no reliable D call. V lost 8 bases and J lost 5, with 9 bases in between. CDR1 and CDR2 (germline): SGHAT, FQNNGV. CDR3 length equals 11 residues.

In the case of this clone: This specimen includes other DNA sequences encoding the same CDR3. The V and J genes are TRBV4-1 and TRBJ2-7, with 12 bases fitting TRBD2. Germline values: CDR1 MGHRA, CDR2 YSYEKL. This CDR3 contains 17 residues. J gave up 7 bases and V 0 bases, and 10 bases lay outside the gene matches. Written as DNA, the CDR3 is TGCGCCAGCAGCCAAGAACCGGGGACTAGCGGGTTTAATGAGCAGTACTTC. Protein: CASSQEPGTSGFNEQYF.

The J gene is TRBJ1-2, the V gene TRBV7-9, with no clear D. Germline V CDR1 and CDR2: SEHNR, FQNEAQ (reference sequence). The CDR3 is made up of 12 amino acids. The V end was cut by 5 bases, the J end by 8 bases, with 12 bases between. Here the CDR3 DNA reads TGTGCCAGCAGCCTCAGTGTCAGAGGCTACACCTTC. It yields the protein CASSLSVRGYTF. Combining the CDR3 with reference TRBV7-9 and TRBJ1-2 gives the whole variable domain DTGVSQNPRHKITKRGQNVTFRCDPISEHNRLYWYRQTLGQGPEFLTYFQNEAQLEKSRLLSDRFSAERPKGSFSTLEIQRTEQGDSAMYLCASSLSVRGYTFGSGTRLTVV.

This chain joins TRBV7-9 and TRBJ2-5; D is unresolved. Trimming stripped 3 bases from V and 4 bases from J, with 6 bases between. The germline V gene has CDR1 SEHNR and CDR2 FQNEAQ (reference sequence). The CDR3 covers 12 residues. CDR3 residues: CASSLAAETQYF. CDR3 DNA: TGTGCCAGCAGCTTGGCCGCAGAGACCCAGTACTTC.

The chain has TRBV21-1 and TRBJ2-3; the D call in the table, TRBD2, was not verified against the DNA. TRBV21-1 is listed as a pseudogene. The CDR3 totals 17 residues. This CDR3 is CASSKVGLAGNSDTQYF. CDR3 DNA: TGTGCCAGCAGCAAAGTAGGACTAGCGGGAAATTCAGATACGCAGTATTTT.

The chain carries TRBV19 and TRBJ2-2, with 9 positions matching TRBD1. Per the germline V gene, CDR1 is LNHDA and CDR2 is SQIVND (reference sequence). With 7 bases clipped from V and 6 bases from J, the junction kept 12 bases outside the gene matches. The CDR3 is 16 residues long. CDR3 region: CASKKDRGEYAGELFF. In nucleotides, the CDR3 is TGTGCCAGTAAAAAAGACAGGGGGGAATACGCCGGGGAGCTGTTTTTT.